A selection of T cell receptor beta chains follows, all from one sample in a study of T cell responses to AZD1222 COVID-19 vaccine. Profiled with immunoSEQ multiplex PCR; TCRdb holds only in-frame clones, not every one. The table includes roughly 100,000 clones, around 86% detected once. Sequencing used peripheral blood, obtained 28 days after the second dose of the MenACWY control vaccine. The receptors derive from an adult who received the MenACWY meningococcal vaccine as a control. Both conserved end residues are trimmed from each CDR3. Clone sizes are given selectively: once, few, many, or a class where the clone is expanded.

ASSMTRAYEQY,TRBJ2-7,TRBV19,-,11
SVWIGPTEAF,TRBJ1-1,TRBV29-1,few,10
ASSSGQGRPQH,TRBJ1-5,TRBV7-2,-,11
ASSLFQETQY,TRBJ2-5,TRBV7-3,-,10
ASTPWGYEQY,TRBJ2-7,TRBV23-1,-,10
ASSSGYGYT,TRBJ1-2,TRBV6-5,-,9
ASSIEPRGSKNIQY,TRBJ2-4,TRBV19,few,14
ASSLEGQTYNEQF,TRBJ2-1,TRBV5-1,-,13
ASSQGQGINEKLF,TRBJ1-4,TRBV4-3,-,13
ASSYRGSNQPQH,TRBJ1-5,TRBV6-5,-,12
ASSLAAGVSPGYT,TRBJ1-2,TRBV5-4,-,13
ASSPVAGGSRTQY,TRBJ2-5,TRBV18,-,13
ASRSPSGGLSTDTQY,TRBJ2-3,TRBV3-1/TRBV3-2,-,15
ASSFSDPGTGQY,TRBJ2-7,TRBV5-1,-,12
ASSSGLGGLARTDTQY,TRBJ2-3,TRBV6-2/TRBV6-3,-,16
SRTGIDGYT,TRBJ1-2,TRBV20-1,-,9
ASSPTGEGGYT,TRBJ1-2,TRBV4-3,-,11
ASSSPSGTSDQETQY,TRBJ2-5,TRBV7-9,-,15
ASSFQGKETQY,TRBJ2-5,TRBV7-2,-,11
ASSQGRQGLRPQH,TRBJ1-5,TRBV4-3,-,13
ASRAGLGQGNNNEQF,TRBJ2-1,TRBV28,-,15
ASLDRGTYNEQF,TRBJ2-1,TRBV2,once,12
ATGGQGQETQY,TRBJ2-5,TRBV24-1,few,11
ASEEGGIDEQY,TRBJ2-7,TRBV7-9,once,11
ASSPSGGQETQY,TRBJ2-5,TRBV5-1,-,12